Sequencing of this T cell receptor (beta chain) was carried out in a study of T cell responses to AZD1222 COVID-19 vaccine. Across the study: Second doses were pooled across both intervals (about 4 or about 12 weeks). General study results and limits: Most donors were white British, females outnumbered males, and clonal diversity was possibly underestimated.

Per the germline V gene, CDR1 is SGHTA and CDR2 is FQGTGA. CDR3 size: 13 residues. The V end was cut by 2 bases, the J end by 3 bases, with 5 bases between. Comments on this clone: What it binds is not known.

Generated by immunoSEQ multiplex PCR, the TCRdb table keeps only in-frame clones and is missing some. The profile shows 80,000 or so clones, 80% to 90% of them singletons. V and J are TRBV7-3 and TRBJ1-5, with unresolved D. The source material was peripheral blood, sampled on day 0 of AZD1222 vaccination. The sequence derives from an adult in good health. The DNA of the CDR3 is TGTGCCAGCAGCTTAGGTCCCAATCAGCCCCAGCATTTT. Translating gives CASSLGPNQPQHF.